Described below is a single TCR beta chain sequence and its context. Trimming shortened V by 1 base and J by 1 base, and 11 bases separated the two germline ends. The CDR3 consists of 15 residues. In germline, CDR1 is SGHTS, CDR2 YDEGEE. The sample is drawn from a study of blood T cell repertoires in COVID-19. Here immunoSEQ multiplex PCR was the method, and the copy in TCRdb shows in-frame clones only, minus some. The sample records 140,000 to 150,000 clones, approximately 90% being singletons. The gene calls are TRBV5-8 and TRBJ2-5; weak D call: TRBD2 (6 bases). The source material was PBMCs or T cells enriched from blood (not recorded which). This sequence originates from a man aged 45-65 years who had recovered from COVID-19. The CDR3 DNA reads as TGTGCCAGCAGCTTGAAACTAGCTCTCCAAGAGACCCAGTACTTC. Its translation: CASSLKLALQETQYF.